Here is one TCR beta chain with its context. The entry originates in a study of control samples from healthy donors and cancer patients. J lost 0 bases, V lost 6 bases, and 0 bases had no gene match. The germline CDR1 and CDR2 sequences are ENHRY and SYGVKD. This CDR3 region has 17 residues. Profiling relied on immunoSEQ multiplex PCR, and the TCRdb table lists in-frame clones only, not all of them. Of more than 95,000 clones listed, roughly 89% are singletons. The sequenced material came from PBMCs. The V call is TRBV10-3, the J call TRBJ2-6; 15 bases are shared with TRBD2. This receptor was obtained from a man aged 60 to 69 with lung cancer. CDR3 residues: CAIRGLAGGSGANVLTF. In DNA, the CDR3 is TGTGCCATCAGGGGACTAGCGGGGGGCTCTGGGGCCAACGTCCTGACTTTC.